The 7 T cell receptor beta chains in this list originate from one sample, sequenced in a study of T-cell reconstitution after alpha-beta-depleted transplantation in children. This sample's TCRbeta library carried unique molecular identifier barcodes. TCRdb re-derived calls from the PCR reads in MiXCR, one entry per CDR3 protein. The sample consists of a few hundred thousand distinct CDR3 sequences, roughly a tenth of them appearing once. The sample here was PBMCs from the stem cell graft donor, taken from the stem cell graft. These receptors originate from a human donor who donated a stem cell graft to a child with SCID.

This clonotype was counted many times. V is TRBV5-5 and J is TRBJ2-2, with 10 bases fitting TRBD1. The CDR3 spans 16 residues. Looked up from germline, CDR1 is SGHKS and CDR2 is YYEKEE (reference sequence). The J segment lost 4 bases and the V segment lost 1 base, leaving 4 bases of the junction unmatched. The CDR3, as DNA: TGTGCCAGCAGCTTGATGGGACAGGGGCGCACCGGGGAGCTGTTTTTT. This codes for CASSLMGQGRTGELFF.

This clonotype has at least ten counts. V is TRBV5-1 and J is TRBJ2-2, with 7 bases aligning to TRBD2. Germline loops: CDR1 SGHRS, CDR2 YFSETQ. The CDR3 runs to 15 residues. The V and J ends lost 3 bases and 1 base, in that order; junction bases with no gene match: 3. The CDR3 DNA sequence: TGCGCCAGCAGCTCCCGCGGGGGGAACACCGGGGAGCTGTTTTTT. Translated: CASSSRGGNTGELFF.

Many counts were recorded for this clonotype. The chain joins TRBV5-1 to TRBJ2-5; a weak D match, TRBD2 (5 bases). The CDR3 extends over 14 amino acids. Per the germline V gene, CDR1 is SGHRS and CDR2 is YFSETQ. V lost 1 base and J 4 bases, leaving 11 bases between the germline ends. The CDR3: CASSLLSGSETQYF. As DNA, the CDR3 is TGCGCCAGCAGCTTGCTGAGCGGCTCAGAGACCCAGTACTTC.

The table lists this clonotype with many counts. The CDR3 DNA follows: TGTGCCAGCAGTCGGGTCAGGGGACAGACTGCCTACGAGCAGTACTTC. This encodes CASSRVRGQTAYEQYF. This chain uses TRBV13 with TRBJ2-7, with 7 nucleotides matching TRBD1. V dropped 6 bases and J dropped 2; count of bases not matched to a gene: 13. There are 16 residues in the CDR3. The V gene's germline CDR1 is PRHDT and CDR2 FYEKMQ (reference sequence). The full variable domain, its missing parts supplied by reference TRBV13 and TRBJ2-7, is AAGVIQSPRHLIKEKRETATLKCYPIPRHDTVYWYQQGPGQDPQFLISFYEKMQSDKGSIPDRFSAQQFSDYHSELNMSSLELGDSALYFCASSRVRGQTAYEQYFGPGTRLTVT.

This clonotype has at least ten counts. The chain links TRBV20-1 to TRBJ2-7; D remains ambiguous. The germline V gene encodes CDR1 DFQATT and CDR2 SNEGSKA (reference sequence). The CDR3 extends over 14 amino acids. The ends were cut back, 3 bases at V and 0 bases at J, with 12 bases in the middle. This CDR3 is CSASRQASSYEQYF. CDR3 DNA: TGCAGTGCTAGTCGGCAGGCAAGCTCCTACGAGCAGTACTTC.

This clonotype was seen ten or more times. The rearrangement uses TRBV7-6 and TRBJ2-3; no definite D call. CDR3 size: 13 residues. Germline values: CDR1 SGHVS, CDR2 FNYEAQ. V was trimmed by 2 bases and J by 3 bases, leaving 6 bases between them. The CDR3 region has the DNA TGTGCCAGCAGCTTATTAAATACAGATACGCAGTATTTT. This codes for CASSLLNTDTQYF.

Comments on this clonotype: A clone one base away is much larger, so this may be a read error. This chain uses TRBV7-8 with TRBJ1-5, with D possibly being TRBD1 (6 bases). Trimming removed 2 bases at V and 6 bases at J, with 17 bases between. Germline loops: CDR1 SGHVS, CDR2 FQNEAQ. There are 16 residues in the CDR3. The CDR3 reads CASSLTRQGIGQPQHF. In DNA, the CDR3 is TGTGCCAGCAGCTTAACGAGGCAGGGGATCGGTCAGCCCCAGCATTTT.